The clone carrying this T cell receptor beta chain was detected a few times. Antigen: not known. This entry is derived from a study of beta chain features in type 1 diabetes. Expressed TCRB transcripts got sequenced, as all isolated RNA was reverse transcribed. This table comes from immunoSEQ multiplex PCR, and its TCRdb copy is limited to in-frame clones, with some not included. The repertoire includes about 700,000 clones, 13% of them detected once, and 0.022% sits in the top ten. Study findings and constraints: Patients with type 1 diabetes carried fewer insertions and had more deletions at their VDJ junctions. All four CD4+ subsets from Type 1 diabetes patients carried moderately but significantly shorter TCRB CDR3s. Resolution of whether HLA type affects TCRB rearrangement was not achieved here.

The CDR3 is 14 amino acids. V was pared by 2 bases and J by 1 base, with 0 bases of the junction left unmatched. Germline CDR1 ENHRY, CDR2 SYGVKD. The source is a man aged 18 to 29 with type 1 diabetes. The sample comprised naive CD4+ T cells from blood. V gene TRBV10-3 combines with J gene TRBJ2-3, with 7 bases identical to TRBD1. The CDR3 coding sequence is TGTGCCATCAGTGAGGGACAGGGCACAGATACGCAGTATTTT. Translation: CAISEGQGTDTQYF.